One sample yielded the 26 T cell receptor beta chains listed below, sequenced in a study of shared clonotypes between healthy human individuals (dated by TCRdb to 2020 to 2022). The library was made by the immunoSEQ multiplex PCR assay. TCRdb holds this immuneACCESS table with in-frame rearrangements only. Some clones are missing; in checked studies, unresolved V genes explain under half, and the rest has no known cause. The sample yields about 1.1 million clones; roughly 74% were counted once. The ten largest clonotypes hold roughly 0.65% of the sample. Sequenced: memory CD4+ T cells from PBMCs. The sample's cell subset or site label, in plain terms: CD45RA-negative fraction. The receptors come from a man between 18 and 29 years old in good health. Some clones in this sample may be carry-over from other donors' samples.

J is TRBJ1-2 and V is TRBV5-1; 8 bases map to TRBD1. This CDR3 comprises 15 residues. Trimming at V came to 2 bases and at J to 6 bases, leaving 9 bases not matched to a gene. The germline CDR1 and CDR2 sequences are SGHRS and YFSETQ. The CDR3 bases are TGCGCCAGCAGCTTACTGACTCTGACAGGGGATGGCTACACCTTC. This translates into CASSLLTLTGDGYTF.

This clone was seen once. The V and J genes are TRBV7-2 and TRBJ2-5; D may be TRBD1 or TRBD2 (6 bases each). The CDR3 is made up of 17 amino acids. V lost 1 base and J lost 5, with 20 bases in between. Germline V gene data show CDR1 as SGHTA and CDR2 as FQGNSA. The CDR3 loop reads CASSLGATGLRGETQYF. The CDR3 nucleotides are TGTGCCAGCAGCTTAGGAGCGACAGGCCTACGGGGGGAGACCCAGTACTTC.

This clone was counted between two and nine times. The rearrangement links TRBV10-1 to TRBJ2-1, with TRBD2 matching 7 bases. Germline trimming cut 3 bases from V and 1 base from J; bases unmatched to any gene: 12. This CDR3 spans 18 amino acids. CDR1 and CDR2 (germline): WNHNN, SYGVQD (reference sequence). CDR3 loop: CASSDSLSSGPSYNEQFF. CDR3 nucleotide sequence: TGCGCCAGCAGTGATTCCCTTAGTAGCGGGCCTTCCTACAATGAGCAGTTCTTC.

The V gene is TRBV9, the J gene TRBJ1-2; D not resolved. Between the trimmed V and J ends, which lost 3 bases and 9 bases, there was a span of 18 bases. CDR3 size: 14 residues. In germline, CDR1 is SGDLS, CDR2 YYNGEE. The chain's CDR3 is CASSAVVGPQSYTF. In DNA form, the CDR3 reads TGTGCCAGCAGCGCAGTCGTGGGCCCACAGAGCTACACCTTC.

The V call is TRBV29-1, the J call TRBJ1-1, with D possibly TRBD1 on 6 matching bases. CDR3 length equals 13 residues. Trimming took 8 bases from V and 1 from J, leaving 14 bases between them. Per the germline V gene, CDR1 is SQVTM and CDR2 is ANQGSEA. CDR3 DNA sequence: TGCAGCTTCTGGGGACACCCGAACACTGAAGCTTTCTTT. Its protein product is CSFWGHPNTEAFF.

V is TRBV5-4 and J is TRBJ2-5; the D gene is possibly TRBD2 (5 bases). V was pared by 0 bases and J by 0 bases, with 9 bases between. CDR1 and CDR2 (germline): SGHNT, YYREEE (reference sequence). The CDR3 runs 15 residues. For the CDR3, the DNA is TGTGCCAGCAGCTTGGGAGCGGCCTACCAAGAGACCCAGTACTTC. Amino acid sequence: CASSLGAAYQETQYF.

The chain couples TRBV28 to TRBJ2-7; the match to TRBD2 covers 11 bases. The V gene's germline CDR1 is MDHEN and CDR2 SYDVKM. The ends lost 4 bases at V and 6 bases at J; junction bases unmatched: 11. This CDR3 contains 16 residues. The CDR3 DNA follows: TGTGCCAGCAGTTCCCCCCTAGCGGGAGGCCCACTCGAGCAGTACTTC. Encoded protein: CASSSPLAGGPLEQYF.

The chain has TRBV6-1 and TRBJ1-4; D is perhaps TRBD1 (5 bases). There are 13 residues in the CDR3. Germline lookup yields CDR1 MNHNS and CDR2 SASEGT. The V end lost 8 bases, the J end lost 7 bases, and 14 bases lay between the germline ends. This CDR3 is CASRGVPGEKLFF. CDR3 in DNA: TGTGCCAGCCGGGGGGTTCCGGGTGAAAAACTGTTTTTT.

This chain links TRBV28 with TRBJ1-1, with D possibly TRBD1 on 5 matching bases. Germline CDR1 is MDHEN and CDR2 is SYDVKM. The CDR3 is 15 amino acids. Trimming took off 6 bases at V and 0 bases at J, with 14 bases between the two ends. CDR3 amino acids: CASRLPGRMNTEAFF. The CDR3 DNA is TGTGCCAGCAGGCTTCCGGGACGGATGAACACTGAAGCTTTCTTT.

The J gene is TRBJ2-7, the V gene TRBV19, with 10 bases fitting TRBD1. CDR1 and CDR2 from the germline V gene are LNHDA and SQIVND (reference sequence). CDR3 size: 14 residues. V was clipped by 3 bases and J by 5 bases; unmatched bases: 4. Here the CDR3 DNA reads TGTGCCAGTAGTATGGGACAGGGGTTCCACGAGCAGTACTTC. This codes for CASSMGQGFHEQYF.

Comment on this clone: Other nucleotide sequences in the sample specify the same CDR3. This sequence joins TRBV7-2 and TRBJ2-5, with 9 bases that match TRBD1. The CDR3 runs 14 residues. Germline V gene data show CDR1 as SGHTA and CDR2 as FQGNSA. J gave up 4 bases and V 5 bases, and 5 bases lay outside the gene matches. CDR3 nucleotides: TGTGCCAGCAGCCGAGAGGACAGGGGAGAGACCCAGTACTTC. Translation gives CASSREDRGETQYF.

This chain connects TRBV7-2 to TRBJ2-2; the match to TRBD2 covers 14 bases. Germline CDR1 SGHTA, CDR2 FQGNSA. The CDR3 runs to 16 residues. V was pared by 3 bases and J by 7 bases, with 4 bases of the junction left unmatched. The chain's CDR3 is CASSLGLAGVFGELFF. CDR3 DNA: TGTGCCAGCAGCTTGGGACTAGCGGGAGTGTTCGGGGAGCTGTTTTTT.

The sample holds a few counts of this clone. The gene calls are TRBV7-2 and TRBJ2-1, with D unclear. Trimming left V 5 bases short and J 4 bases short, with 6 bases between. The germline V gene encodes CDR1 SGHTA and CDR2 FQGNSA. This CDR3 is built from 12 residues. This CDR3 reads CASSLVYNEQFF. In nucleotides, the CDR3 is TGTGCCAGCAGCCTAGTATACAATGAGCAGTTCTTC.

As regards this clone: Other DNA sequences in the sample encode the same CDR3. This chain uses TRBV15 with TRBJ2-5; D is perhaps TRBD2 (5 bases). Germline CDR1 is LNHNV and CDR2 is YYDKDF (reference sequence). Trimming left V 0 bases short and J 5 bases short, with 7 bases between. The CDR3 spans 13 residues. The CDR3 sequence: CATSRDQRETQYF. CDR3 nucleotides: TGTGCCACCAGCAGAGACCAGCGGGAGACCCAGTACTTC.

In the case of this clone: In the same sample, other DNA sequences code for this CDR3. The chain combines TRBV6-1 with TRBJ1-5, with D uncertain. Germline CDR1 and CDR2: MNHNS and SASEGT. CDR3 length: 14 residues. The V end lost 2 bases, the J end lost 2 bases, and 7 bases lay between the germline ends. DNA of the CDR3: TGTGCCAGCAGTGAAAGGGCAGGCAATCAGCCCCAGCATTTT. Translation gives CASSERAGNQPQHF.

Comments on this clone: The same CDR3 can be traced to other DNA sequences in this sample. This chain joins TRBV5-1 and TRBJ2-7; TRBD1 matches 8 bases. Germline values: CDR1 SGHRS, CDR2 YFSETQ. The CDR3 loop spans 13 amino acids. V was clipped by 0 bases and J by 5 bases; unmatched bases: 1. CDR3 residues: CASSLGQGNEQYF. The CDR3 coding sequence is TGCGCCAGCAGCTTGGGACAGGGGAACGAGCAGTACTTC.

Comment on this clone: Its ends do not fully match the called genes, so a read error is possible. V usage is TRBV28 and J usage is TRBJ1-2; no firm D call. Germline assignment: CDR1 MDHEN and CDR2 SYDVKM. This CDR3 region has 12 residues. The CDR3 nucleotides are TGTGCCAGCAGTTTACGAGGTTATGGCTACGCCTTC. Amino acid sequence: CASSLRGYGYAF.

The CDR3 spells CAISGPSGTYNEQFF. DNA of the CDR3: TGTGCCATCAGTGGGCCTAGCGGAACCTACAATGAGCAGTTCTTC. The rearrangement links TRBV10-3 to TRBJ2-1; 7 nucleotides line up with TRBD2. CDR1 ENHRY and CDR2 SYGVKD come from the germline V gene. The trim removed 4 bases at V and 2 bases at J, leaving 5 bases unmatched. The CDR3 is made up of 15 amino acids.

This clone was detected a few times. Other DNA variants within this sample encode the same CDR3. The chain employs TRBV11-2 and TRBJ2-7; no clear D. Germline lookup yields CDR1 SGHAT and CDR2 FQNNGV. The V end was cut by 5 bases, the J end by 3 bases, with 5 bases between. CDR3 length: 11 amino acids. CDR3 residues: CASSPRYEQYF. The DNA for the CDR3 is TGTGCCAGCAGCCCCCGCTACGAGCAGTACTTC.

The chain combines TRBV5-1 with TRBJ2-1; TRBD2 matches at 8 bases. Per the germline V gene, CDR1 is SGHRS and CDR2 is YFSETQ. The CDR3 contains 16 residues. V dropped 0 bases and J dropped 10; count of bases not matched to a gene: 12. The CDR3 loop reads CASSLGGSGTLREQFF. The CDR3, as DNA: TGCGCCAGCAGCTTGGGAGGTAGCGGGACGCTCAGGGAGCAGTTCTTC.

The V call is TRBV7-2, the J call TRBJ2-2, with 13 bases that match TRBD2. Germline loops: CDR1 SGHTA, CDR2 FQGNSA. V gave up 0 bases and J gave up 0 bases; unmatched junction bases: 10. The CDR3 is made up of 21 amino acids. The CDR3 sequence is CASSLAPPTSGRYSNTGELFF. DNA of the CDR3: TGTGCCAGCAGCTTAGCCCCACCGACTAGCGGGAGGTATTCGAACACCGGGGAGCTGTTTTTT.

This sequence joins TRBV27 and TRBJ2-3; 13 bases are a match to TRBD2. V was clipped by 5 bases and J by 5 bases; unmatched bases: 4. CDR3 size: 15 residues. CDR1 and CDR2 (germline): MNHEY, SMNVEV (reference sequence). The CDR3 sequence is CASSVGTSGIDTQYF. CDR3 DNA sequence: TGTGCCAGCAGTGTCGGGACTAGCGGGATAGATACGCAGTATTTT.

The chain links TRBV19 to TRBJ2-7; D possibly corresponds to TRBD1 (7 bases). With 0 bases removed from V and 6 bases from J, the gap between germline ends came to 12 bases. Germline V gene data show CDR1 as LNHDA and CDR2 as SQIVND (reference sequence). CDR3 size: 14 residues. The CDR3 spells CASSIDRQGGEQYF. In DNA, the CDR3 is TGTGCCAGTAGTATAGATCGCCAGGGGGGCGAGCAGTACTTC.

This clone was detected only a few times. The gene calls are TRBV10-1 and TRBJ2-7; 11 bases fit TRBD2. This CDR3 contains 16 residues. V was pared by 2 bases and J by 2 bases, with 5 bases of the junction left unmatched. Germline loops: CDR1 WNHNN, CDR2 SYGVQD (reference sequence). CDR3 sequence reads: CASSEGLAGSAYEQYF. In DNA form, the CDR3 reads TGCGCCAGCAGTGAGGGACTAGCGGGCTCCGCCTACGAGCAGTACTTC.

This clone was picked up a small number of times. Other DNA sequences from this sample encode an identical CDR3 as well. The chain uses TRBV19 and TRBJ1-5, with no clear D. Germline CDR1 reads LNHDA; CDR2 reads SQIVND (reference sequence). CDR3 length: 13 residues. V gave up 8 bases and J gave up 0 bases, with 8 bases separating them. For the CDR3, the DNA is TGTGCCAGTTCACGGGATAGCAATCAGCCCCAGCATTTT. Amino acid sequence: CASSRDSNQPQHF.

The CDR3 protein is CASSSNAGGQYF. The CDR3, as DNA: TGTGCCAGCAGTTCAAATGCGGGCGGGCAGTATTTT. J is TRBJ2-3 and V is TRBV2; TRBD2 is a possible D gene (5 bases). Trimming left V 5 bases short and J 11 bases short, with 14 bases between. Germline V gene sequence: CDR1 SNHLY, CDR2 FYNNEI. The CDR3 spans 12 residues.